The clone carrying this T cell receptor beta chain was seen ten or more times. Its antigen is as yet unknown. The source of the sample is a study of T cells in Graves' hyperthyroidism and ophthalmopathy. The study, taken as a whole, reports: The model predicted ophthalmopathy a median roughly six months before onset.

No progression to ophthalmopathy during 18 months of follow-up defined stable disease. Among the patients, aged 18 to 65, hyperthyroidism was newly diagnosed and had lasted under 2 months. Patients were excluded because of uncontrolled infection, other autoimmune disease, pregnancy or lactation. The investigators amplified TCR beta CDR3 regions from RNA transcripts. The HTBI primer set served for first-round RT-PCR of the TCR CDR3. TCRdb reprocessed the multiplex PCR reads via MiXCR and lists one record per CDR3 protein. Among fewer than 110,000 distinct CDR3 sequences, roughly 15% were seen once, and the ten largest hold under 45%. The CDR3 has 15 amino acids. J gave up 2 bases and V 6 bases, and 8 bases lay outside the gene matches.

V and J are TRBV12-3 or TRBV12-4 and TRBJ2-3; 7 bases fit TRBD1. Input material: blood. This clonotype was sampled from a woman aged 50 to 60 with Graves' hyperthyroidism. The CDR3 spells CASSLTGYHTDTQYF. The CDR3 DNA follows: TGTGCCAGCAGCTTGACAGGGTATCACACAGATACGCAGTATTTT.